A single sample gave rise to the 23 T cell receptor beta chains below, sequenced in a study of blood T cell repertoires in COVID-19. The repertoire was sequenced with immunoSEQ multiplex PCR; TCRdb's copy has only in-frame clones and lacks some. The data contain about 160,000 clones, approximately 87% of them singletons. The sequenced sample was PBMCs or T cells enriched from blood (not recorded which). Source of these receptors: a woman aged 50 to 60 who had recovered from COVID-19.

The gene calls are TRBV18 and TRBJ2-7; D is unclear. This CDR3 spans 12 amino acids. CDR1 and CDR2 (germline): KGHSH, LQKENI. Trimming removed 6 bases from V and 6 bases from J, with 12 bases in between. The CDR3 sequence: CASSLKAGEQYF. As DNA, the CDR3 is TGTGCCAGCTCCCTCAAAGCCGGCGAGCAGTACTTC.

The rearrangement joins TRBV2 to TRBJ2-6, with D maybe TRBD2 (6 bases). The CDR3 totals 15 residues. Trimming took 5 bases from V and 4 from J, leaving 12 bases between them. Germline V gene lookup returns CDR1 SNHLY and CDR2 FYNNEI. DNA for the CDR3: TGTGCCAGCAGTCGTACGGGGGTCGGGGCCAACGTCCTGACTTTC. Amino acid sequence: CASSRTGVGANVLTF.

The chain carries TRBV5-6 and TRBJ2-7, with D unclear. CDR1 is SGHDT, CDR2 YYEEEE, per germline. The CDR3 loop spans 13 amino acids. The germline V and J ends were trimmed by 4 bases and 7 bases, with 15 bases remaining between them. CDR3 sequence: CASSDSLRWEQYF. CDR3 nucleotide sequence: TGTGCCAGCAGCGACTCCCTGAGATGGGAGCAGTACTTC.

The V gene is TRBV5-1, the J gene TRBJ1-2; D remains unclear. Germline loops: CDR1 SGHRS, CDR2 YFSETQ. Trimming took off 3 bases at V and 9 bases at J, with 18 bases between the two ends. This CDR3 contains 14 residues. The CDR3 nucleotides read TGCGCCAGCAGCTCTTCCTCGACTAGCGAGCGCTACACCTTC. It yields the protein CASSSSSTSERYTF. Full variable domain (missing parts from reference TRBV5-1 and TRBJ1-2): KAGVTQTPRYLIKTRGQQVTLSCSPISGHRSVSWYQQTPGQGLQFLFEYFSETQRNKGNFPGRFSGRQFSNSRSEMNVSTLELGDSALYLCASSSSSTSERYTFGSGTRLTVV.

This chain joins TRBV5-1 and TRBJ2-3, with TRBD2 matching 12 bases. CDR3 length equals 16 residues. J was trimmed by 4 bases and V by 4 bases; bases with no gene match: 7. Germline lookup yields CDR1 SGHRS and CDR2 YFSETQ. In DNA, the CDR3 is TGCGCCAGCAGCCAGCCTAGCGGGGGGGCCTCAGATACGCAGTATTTT. The encoded protein is CASSQPSGGASDTQYF.

CDR3 region: CASSLVRSAYTGELFF. CDR3 DNA: TGTGCCAGCAGCTTAGTACGGTCAGCGTACACCGGGGAGCTGTTTTTT. The gene calls are TRBV11-1 and TRBJ2-2; D not resolved. The V end was cut by 1 base, the J end by 3 bases, with 12 bases between. Germline V lookup: CDR1 SGHAT, CDR2 FQDESV (reference sequence). This CDR3 is 16 amino acids long. The variable domain in full, completed from reference TRBV11-1 and TRBJ2-2, reads EAEVAQSPRYKITEKSQAVAFWCDPISGHATLYWYRQILGQGPELLVQFQDESVVDDSQLPKDRFSAERLKGVDSTLKIQPAELGDSAMYLCASSLVRSAYTGELFFGEGSRLTVL.

V and J are TRBV4-2 and TRBJ1-6; TRBD1 might be the D (6 bases). The CDR3 has 16 amino acids. Germline CDR1 is LGHNA and CDR2 is YNFKEQ. Deletions cut 0 bases from V and 7 bases from J, with 13 bases between. The DNA of the CDR3 is TGTGCCAGCAGCCAAGATGGGGGCCTCGACAATTCACCCCTCCACTTT. It is translated as CASSQDGGLDNSPLHF.

The V gene is TRBV19, the J gene TRBJ1-4, with TRBD1 identical over 9 bases. The CDR3 spans 16 residues. The germline V gene has CDR1 LNHDA and CDR2 SQIVND (reference sequence). The ends lost 3 bases at V and 2 bases at J; junction bases unmatched: 4. CDR3 DNA sequence: TGTGCCAGTAGTATCATTGGGACAGGGACTAATGAAAAACTGTTTTTT. Amino acid sequence: CASSIIGTGTNEKLFF. Full variable domain (rest looked up from reference TRBV19 and TRBJ1-4): DGGITQSPKYLFRKEGQNVTLSCEQNLNHDAMYWYRQDPGQGLRLIYYSQIVNDFQKGDIAEGYSVSREKKESFPLTVTSAQKNPTAFYLCASSIIGTGTNEKLFFGSGTQLSVL.

Only one count was recorded for this clone. V usage is TRBV19 and J usage is TRBJ2-7, with D uncertain. The V gene's germline CDR1 is LNHDA and CDR2 SQIVND (reference sequence). This CDR3 is 13 amino acids long. V lost 3 bases, J lost 5 bases, and 11 bases lay in between. In DNA form, the CDR3 reads TGTGCCAGTAGTATCGCCTACTTCCACGAGCAGTACTTC. Residues: CASSIAYFHEQYF.

The J gene is TRBJ2-7, the V gene TRBV27; 8 positions agree with TRBD2. This CDR3 contains 15 residues. V lost 3 bases and J lost 1; bases outside the gene matches: 5. Germline V gives CDR1 MNHEY, CDR2 SMNVEV (reference sequence). The CDR3 reads CASSFRGGRSYEQYF. For the CDR3, the DNA is TGTGCCAGCAGTTTCCGGGGGGGCAGATCCTACGAGCAGTACTTC.

This chain uses TRBV6-5 with TRBJ2-7; 10 nucleotides line up with TRBD1. The CDR3 contains 13 residues. The trim removed 6 bases at V and 5 bases at J, leaving 4 bases unmatched. Germline CDR1 reads MNHEY; CDR2 reads SVGAGI. The CDR3 is CASRGTGVNEQYF. The CDR3 DNA reads TGTGCCAGCAGGGGGACAGGGGTAAACGAGCAGTACTTC.

This chain joins TRBV20-1 and TRBJ1-6; D call uncertain. The germline V and J ends were trimmed by 1 base and 14 bases, with 9 bases remaining between them. The CDR3 is 11 residues long. From germline, CDR1 is DFQATT and CDR2 SNEGSKA (reference sequence). CDR3 sequence (DNA): TGCAGTGCTAGAGTCCGGGGAACCCTCCACTTT. Protein sequence: CSARVRGTLHF.

V is TRBV6-1 and J is TRBJ2-1, with 9 bases aligning to TRBD2. This CDR3 spans 16 amino acids. CDR1 and CDR2 from the germline V gene are MNHNS and SASEGT. Germline trimming cut 1 base from V and 4 bases from J; bases unmatched to any gene: 5. CDR3 amino acids: CASSEEAGGDYNEQFF. CDR3 sequence (DNA): TGTGCCAGCAGTGAAGAAGCGGGGGGCGATTACAATGAGCAGTTCTTC.

This clone was detected only once. The V gene is TRBV6-6, the J gene TRBJ1-2; D is perhaps TRBD1 (6 bases). The CDR3 has 17 residues. Germline V CDR1 and CDR2: MNHNY, SVGAGI (reference sequence). V was shortened by 5 bases and J by 0 bases, with 19 bases between the two germline ends. CDR3 coding DNA: TGTGCCAGCAGTCGCCCACCACGGGACACCGCTAACTATGGCTACACCTTC. Protein: CASSRPPRDTANYGYTF.

V gene TRBV18 combines with J gene TRBJ1-6, with 7 bases lining up with TRBD1. The CDR3 is 16 residues long. The germline gives CDR1 KGHSH, CDR2 LQKENI. J gave up 10 bases and V 0 bases, and 9 bases lay outside the gene matches. For the CDR3, the DNA is TGTGCCAGCTCACCACCGCGAGACAGGGTGAGCTCACCCCTCCACTTT. This encodes CASSPPRDRVSSPLHF.

This chain uses TRBV7-2 with TRBJ1-1; TRBD1 is a possible D gene (5 bases). With 1 base removed from V and 7 bases from J, the gap between germline ends came to 10 bases. Germline values: CDR1 SGHTA, CDR2 FQGNSA. This CDR3 is 13 amino acids long. CDR3 DNA: TGTGCCAGCAGCTTAGGGCAGGGAGGTGAAGCTTTCTTT. Its translation: CASSLGQGGEAFF.

The V call is TRBV19, the J call TRBJ1-2; D is unresolved. From germline, CDR1 is LNHDA and CDR2 SQIVND (reference sequence). CDR3 length: 11 residues. V lost 4 bases to trimming and J lost 4 bases, with 4 bases between them. This CDR3 is CASSTVYGYTF. CDR3 DNA: TGTGCCAGTAGTACGGTCTATGGCTACACCTTC.

The V gene is TRBV30, the J gene TRBJ1-6, with 7 bases matching TRBD1. J lost 1 base, V lost 1 base, and 4 bases had no gene match. CDR3 size: 16 residues. The germline V gene has CDR1 GTSNPN and CDR2 SVGIG (reference sequence). The CDR3 DNA reads as TGTGCCTGGAGTGGGCAGGGGGGTTCCTATAATTCACCCCTCCACTTT. Its translation is CAWSGQGGSYNSPLHF.

This chain uses TRBV7-2 with TRBJ2-1; TRBD1 agrees at 11 bases. CDR1 is SGHTA and CDR2 is FQGNSA in the germline V gene. This CDR3 contains 19 residues. Unmatched junction bases numbered 11, after V lost 4 bases and J lost 0 bases. The CDR3 DNA reads TGTGCCAGCAGCTCCCCGCGGGACAGGGGGATTGGCTCCTACAATGAGCAGTTCTTC. The encoded protein is CASSSPRDRGIGSYNEQFF.

As DNA, the CDR3 is TGTGCCAGCAGGGGACAGGGGTCAGATACGCAGTATTTT. Its protein is CASRGQGSDTQYF. The gene calls are TRBV12-3 or TRBV12-4 and TRBJ2-3, with 10 bases identical to TRBD1. This CDR3 has 13 residues. The trim removed 6 bases at V and 4 bases at J, leaving 1 base unmatched.

The gene calls are TRBV9 and TRBJ2-7; TRBD1 might be the D (6 bases). This CDR3 is built from 13 residues. From germline, CDR1 is SGDLS and CDR2 YYNGEE. The germline V and J ends were trimmed by 4 bases and 0 bases, with 8 bases remaining between them. In DNA, the CDR3 is TGTGCCAGCAGCCGGACAGCCTCCTACGAGCAGTACTTC. Translated, it gives CASSRTASYEQYF.

The rearrangement uses TRBV10-3 and TRBJ2-3, with D unclear. The V and J ends lost 8 bases and 6 bases respectively, with 15 bases between them. The CDR3 sequence is 13 residues long. The germline V gene encodes CDR1 ENHRY and CDR2 SYGVKD. As DNA, the CDR3 is TGTGCCATCGGCACCCCCCCTTGGGATACGCAGTATTTT. Protein sequence: CAIGTPPWDTQYF.

The rearrangement links TRBV6-5 to TRBJ1-3; TRBD1 matches 7 bases. CDR3 length: 14 residues. Germline assignment: CDR1 MNHEY and CDR2 SVGAGI. Trimming removed 5 bases from V and 4 bases from J; junction bases left unmatched: 5. The CDR3 nucleotides are TGTGCCAGCAGTAGAGACAGGGCCGGAAACACCATATATTTT. The encoded protein is CASSRDRAGNTIYF.